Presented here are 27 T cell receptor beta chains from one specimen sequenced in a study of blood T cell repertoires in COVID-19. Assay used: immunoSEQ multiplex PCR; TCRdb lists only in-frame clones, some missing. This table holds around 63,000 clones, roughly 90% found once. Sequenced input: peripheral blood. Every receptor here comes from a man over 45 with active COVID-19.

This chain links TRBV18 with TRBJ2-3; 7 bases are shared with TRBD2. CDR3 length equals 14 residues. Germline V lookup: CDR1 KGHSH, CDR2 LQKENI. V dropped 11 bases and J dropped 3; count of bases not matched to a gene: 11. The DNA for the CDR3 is TGTGCCGGTTCTCTAGCGGTTGGTACAGATACGCAGTATTTT. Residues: CAGSLAVGTDTQYF.

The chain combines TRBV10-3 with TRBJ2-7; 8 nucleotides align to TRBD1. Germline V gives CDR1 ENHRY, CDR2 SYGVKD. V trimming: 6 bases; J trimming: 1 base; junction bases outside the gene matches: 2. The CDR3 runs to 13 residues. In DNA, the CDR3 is TGTGCCATCAGCTGGGACAGGTCCTACGAGCAGTACTTC. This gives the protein CAISWDRSYEQYF.

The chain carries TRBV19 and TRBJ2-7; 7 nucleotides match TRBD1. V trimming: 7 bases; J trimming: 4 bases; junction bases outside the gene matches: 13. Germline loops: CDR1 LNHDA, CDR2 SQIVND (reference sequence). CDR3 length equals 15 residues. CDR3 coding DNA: TGTGCCAGTACCCCAGATCCGGGACAGCCGTACGAGCAGTACTTC. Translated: CASTPDPGQPYEQYF.

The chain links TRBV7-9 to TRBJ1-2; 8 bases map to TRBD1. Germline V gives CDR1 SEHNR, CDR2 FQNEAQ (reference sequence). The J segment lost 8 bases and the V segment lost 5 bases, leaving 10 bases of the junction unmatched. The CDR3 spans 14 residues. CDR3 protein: CASSPRGQGSGYTF. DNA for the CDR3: TGTGCCAGCAGCCCCAGGGGGCAGGGCTCCGGCTACACCTTC.

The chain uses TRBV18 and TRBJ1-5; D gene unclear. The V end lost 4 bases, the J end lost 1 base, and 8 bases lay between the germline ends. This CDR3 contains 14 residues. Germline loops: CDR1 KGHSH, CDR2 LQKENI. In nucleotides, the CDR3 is TGTGCCAGCTCACTAAGCGCAAGCAATCAGCCCCAGCATTTT. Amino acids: CASSLSASNQPQHF. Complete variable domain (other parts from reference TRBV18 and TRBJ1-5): NAGVMQNPRHLVRRRGQEARLRCSPMKGHSHVYWYRQLPEEGLKFMVYLQKENIIDESGMPKERFSAEFPKEGPSILRIQQVVRGDSAAYFCASSLSASNQPQHFGDGTRLSIL.

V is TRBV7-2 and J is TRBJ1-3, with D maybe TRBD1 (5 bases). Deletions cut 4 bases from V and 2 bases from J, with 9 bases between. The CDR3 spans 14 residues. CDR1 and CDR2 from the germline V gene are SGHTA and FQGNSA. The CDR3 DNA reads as TGTGCCAGCAGCTACGACAGAGCTGGAAACACCATATATTTT. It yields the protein CASSYDRAGNTIYF. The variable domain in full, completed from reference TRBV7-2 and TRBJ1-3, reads GAGVSQSPSNKVTEKGKDVELRCDPISGHTALYWYRQSLGQGLEFLIYFQGNSAPDKSGLPSDRFSAERTGGSVSTLTIQRTQQEDSAVYLCASSYDRAGNTIYFGEGSWLTVV.

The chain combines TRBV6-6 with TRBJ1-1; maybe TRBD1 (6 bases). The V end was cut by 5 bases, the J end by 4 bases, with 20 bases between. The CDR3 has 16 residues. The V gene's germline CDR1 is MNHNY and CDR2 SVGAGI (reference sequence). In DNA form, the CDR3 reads TGTGCCAGCAGTCGAGCTCCGACAGGTTGGGGCACTGAAGCTTTCTTT. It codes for CASSRAPTGWGTEAFF.

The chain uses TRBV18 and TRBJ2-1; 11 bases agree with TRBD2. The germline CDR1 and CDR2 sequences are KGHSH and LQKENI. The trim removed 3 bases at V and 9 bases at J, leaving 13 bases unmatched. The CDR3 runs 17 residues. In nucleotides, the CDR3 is TGTGCCAGCTCACCTTGGGCTAGCGGGGGGCTGGCTCCTGAGCAGTTCTTC. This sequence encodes CASSPWASGGLAPEQFF.

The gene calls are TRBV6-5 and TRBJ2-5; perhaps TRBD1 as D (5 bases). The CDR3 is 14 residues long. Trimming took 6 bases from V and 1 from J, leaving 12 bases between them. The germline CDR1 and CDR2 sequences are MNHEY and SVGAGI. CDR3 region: CASRLRGRQETQYF. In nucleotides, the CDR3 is TGTGCCAGCAGACTTAGGGGTCGCCAAGAGACCCAGTACTTC.

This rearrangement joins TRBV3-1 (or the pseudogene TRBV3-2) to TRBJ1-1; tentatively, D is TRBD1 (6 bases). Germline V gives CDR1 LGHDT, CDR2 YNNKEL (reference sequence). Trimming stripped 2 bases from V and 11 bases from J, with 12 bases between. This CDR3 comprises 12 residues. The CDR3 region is CASSQKGQMAFF. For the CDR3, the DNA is TGTGCCAGCAGCCAAAAGGGACAAATGGCTTTCTTT.

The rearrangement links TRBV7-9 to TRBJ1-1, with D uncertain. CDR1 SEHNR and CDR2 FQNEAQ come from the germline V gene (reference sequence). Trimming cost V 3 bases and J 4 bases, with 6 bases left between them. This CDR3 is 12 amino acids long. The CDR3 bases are TGTGCCAGCAGCTTTGGAGTCACTGAAGCTTTCTTT. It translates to CASSFGVTEAFF.

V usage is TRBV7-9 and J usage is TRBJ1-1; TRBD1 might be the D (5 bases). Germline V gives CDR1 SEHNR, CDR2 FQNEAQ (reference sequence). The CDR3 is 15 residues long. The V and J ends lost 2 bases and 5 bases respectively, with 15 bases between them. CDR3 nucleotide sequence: TGTGCCAGCAGCTTATATCCAACGGGGGGGACTGAAGCTTTCTTT. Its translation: CASSLYPTGGTEAFF.

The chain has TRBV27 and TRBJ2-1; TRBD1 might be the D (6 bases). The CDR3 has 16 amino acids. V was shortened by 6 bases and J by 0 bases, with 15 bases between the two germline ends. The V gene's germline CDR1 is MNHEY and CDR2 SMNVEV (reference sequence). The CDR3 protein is CASRRGTGSSYNEQFF. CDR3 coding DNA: TGTGCCAGCAGACGGGGAACAGGGAGCTCCTACAATGAGCAGTTCTTC.

The CDR3 nucleotides are TGTGCCAGCAGCGTCCGAACGGGGGTTAACACCGGGGAGCTGTTTTTT. Translation gives CASSVRTGVNTGELFF. The V gene is TRBV9, the J gene TRBJ2-2, with D tentatively TRBD2 (6 bases). CDR3 length equals 16 residues. The V end was cut by 2 bases, the J end by 2 bases, with 13 bases between. Germline V gene data show CDR1 as SGDLS and CDR2 as YYNGEE.

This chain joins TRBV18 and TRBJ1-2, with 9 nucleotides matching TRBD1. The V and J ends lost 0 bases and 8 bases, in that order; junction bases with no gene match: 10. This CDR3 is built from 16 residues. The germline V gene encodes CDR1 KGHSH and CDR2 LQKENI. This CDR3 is CASSPPGQGGFEGYTF. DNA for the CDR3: TGTGCCAGCTCACCACCGGGACAGGGAGGATTTGAAGGCTACACCTTC.

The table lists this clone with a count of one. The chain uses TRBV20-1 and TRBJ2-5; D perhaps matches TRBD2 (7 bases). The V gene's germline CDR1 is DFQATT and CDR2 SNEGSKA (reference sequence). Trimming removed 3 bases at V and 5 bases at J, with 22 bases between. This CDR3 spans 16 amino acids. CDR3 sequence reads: CSASPPGGLSGETQYF. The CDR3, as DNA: TGCAGTGCTAGTCCGCCGGGGGGCTTATCTGGGGAGACCCAGTACTTC.

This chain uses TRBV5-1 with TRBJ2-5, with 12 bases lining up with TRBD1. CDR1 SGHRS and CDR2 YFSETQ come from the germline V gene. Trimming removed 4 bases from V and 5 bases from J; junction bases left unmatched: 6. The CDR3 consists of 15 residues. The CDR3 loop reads CASSPGTGGGETQYF. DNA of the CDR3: TGCGCCAGCAGCCCCGGGACAGGGGGCGGGGAGACCCAGTACTTC. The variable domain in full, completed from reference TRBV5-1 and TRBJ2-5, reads KAGVTQTPRYLIKTRGQQVTLSCSPISGHRSVSWYQQTPGQGLQFLFEYFSETQRNKGNFPGRFSGRQFSNSRSEMNVSTLELGDSALYLCASSPGTGGGETQYFGPGTRLLVL.

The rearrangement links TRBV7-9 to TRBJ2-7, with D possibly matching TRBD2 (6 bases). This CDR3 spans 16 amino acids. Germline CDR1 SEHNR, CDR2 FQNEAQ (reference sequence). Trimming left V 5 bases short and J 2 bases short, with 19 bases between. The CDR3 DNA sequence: TGTGCCAGCAGCCCCGGCTCGGGGACTGGTACCTACGAGCAGTACTTC. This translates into CASSPGSGTGTYEQYF.

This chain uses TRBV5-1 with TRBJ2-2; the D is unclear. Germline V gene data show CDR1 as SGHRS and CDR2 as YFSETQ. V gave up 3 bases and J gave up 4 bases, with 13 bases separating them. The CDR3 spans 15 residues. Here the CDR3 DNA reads TGCGCCAGCAGCTATGGGCCCATGGCCACCGGGGAGCTGTTTTTT. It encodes CASSYGPMATGELFF.

DNA of the CDR3: TGTGCCAGCAGGAGCAGGGTTAGCGAGCAGTACTTC. Residues: CASRSRVSEQYF. The chain combines TRBV6-5 with TRBJ2-7; D is possibly TRBD1 (5 bases). CDR3 size: 12 residues. Germline V gives CDR1 MNHEY, CDR2 SVGAGI. Trimming shortened V by 6 bases and J by 6 bases, and 12 bases separated the two germline ends.

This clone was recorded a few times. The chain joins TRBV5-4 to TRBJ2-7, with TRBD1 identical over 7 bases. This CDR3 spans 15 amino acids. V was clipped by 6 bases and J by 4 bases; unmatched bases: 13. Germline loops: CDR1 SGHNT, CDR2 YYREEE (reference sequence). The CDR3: CASTPGARGKYEQYF. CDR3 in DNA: TGTGCCAGCACCCCTGGGGCCAGGGGGAAATACGAGCAGTACTTC. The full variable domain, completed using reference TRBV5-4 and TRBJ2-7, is ETGVTQSPTHLIKTRGQQVTLRCSSQSGHNTVSWYQQALGQGPQFIFQYYREEENGRGNFPPRFSGLQFPNYSSELNVNALELDDSALYLCASTPGARGKYEQYFGPGTRLTVT.

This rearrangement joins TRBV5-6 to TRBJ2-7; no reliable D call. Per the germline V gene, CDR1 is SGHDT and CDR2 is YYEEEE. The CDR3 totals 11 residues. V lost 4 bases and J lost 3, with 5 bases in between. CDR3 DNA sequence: TGTGCCAGCAGCCAGAACTACGAGCAGTACTTC. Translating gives CASSQNYEQYF.

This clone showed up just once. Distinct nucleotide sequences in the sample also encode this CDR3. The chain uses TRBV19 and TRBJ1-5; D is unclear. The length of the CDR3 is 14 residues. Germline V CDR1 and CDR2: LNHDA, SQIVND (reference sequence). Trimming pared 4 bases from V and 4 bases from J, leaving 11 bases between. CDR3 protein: CASSRPGGNQPQHF. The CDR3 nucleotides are TGTGCCAGTAGTAGACCTGGAGGGAATCAGCCCCAGCATTTT. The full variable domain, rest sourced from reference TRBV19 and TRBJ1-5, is DGGITQSPKYLFRKEGQNVTLSCEQNLNHDAMYWYRQDPGQGLRLIYYSQIVNDFQKGDIAEGYSVSREKKESFPLTVTSAQKNPTAFYLCASSRPGGNQPQHFGDGTRLSIL.

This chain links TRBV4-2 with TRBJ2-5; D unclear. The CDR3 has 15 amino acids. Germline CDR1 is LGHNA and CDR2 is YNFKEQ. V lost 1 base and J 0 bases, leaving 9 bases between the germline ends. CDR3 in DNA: TGTGCCAGCAGCCAAGGCGCACTGTACCAAGAGACCCAGTACTTC. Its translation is CASSQGALYQETQYF.

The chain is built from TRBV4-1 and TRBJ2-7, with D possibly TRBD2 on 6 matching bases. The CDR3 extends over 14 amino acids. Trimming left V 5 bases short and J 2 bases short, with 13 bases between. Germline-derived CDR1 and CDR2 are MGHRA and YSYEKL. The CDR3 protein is CASSKGLTTYEQYF. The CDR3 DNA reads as TGCGCCAGCAGCAAGGGACTGACCACCTACGAGCAGTACTTC.

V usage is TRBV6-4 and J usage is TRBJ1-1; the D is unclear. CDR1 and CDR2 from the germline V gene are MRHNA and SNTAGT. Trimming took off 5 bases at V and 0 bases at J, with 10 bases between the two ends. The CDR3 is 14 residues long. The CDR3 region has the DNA TGTGCCAGCAGTCCTTCAAGCATGAACACTGAAGCTTTCTTT. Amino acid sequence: CASSPSSMNTEAFF.

This chain's CDR3 is CASSTRTGSGANVLTF. In nucleotides, the CDR3 is TGTGCCAGTAGTACCCGGACAGGGTCCGGGGCCAACGTCCTGACTTTC. The V and J genes are TRBV19 and TRBJ2-6; 8 bases match TRBD1. Losses at the gene ends were 4 bases for V and 4 bases for J; bases not matched to a gene: 6. This CDR3 region has 16 residues. CDR1 and CDR2 (germline): LNHDA, SQIVND (reference sequence).